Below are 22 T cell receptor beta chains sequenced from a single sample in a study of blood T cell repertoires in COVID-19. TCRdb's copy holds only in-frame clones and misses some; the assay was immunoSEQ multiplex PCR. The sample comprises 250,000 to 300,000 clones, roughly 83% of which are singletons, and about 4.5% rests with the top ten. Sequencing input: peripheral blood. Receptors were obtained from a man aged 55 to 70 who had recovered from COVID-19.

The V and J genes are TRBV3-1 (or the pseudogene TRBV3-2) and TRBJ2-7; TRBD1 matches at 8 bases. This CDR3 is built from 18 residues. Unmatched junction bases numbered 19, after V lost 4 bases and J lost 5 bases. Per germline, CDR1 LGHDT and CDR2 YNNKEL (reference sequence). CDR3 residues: CASSRTLTGTGRGDEQYF. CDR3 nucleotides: TGTGCCAGCAGCCGCACCCTGACAGGGACAGGTCGCGGAGACGAGCAGTACTTC.

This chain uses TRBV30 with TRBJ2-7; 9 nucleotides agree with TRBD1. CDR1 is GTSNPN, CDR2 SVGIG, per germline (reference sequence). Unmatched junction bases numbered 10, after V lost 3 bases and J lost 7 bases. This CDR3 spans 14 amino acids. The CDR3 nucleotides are TGTGCCTGGAGGGCCGGGACAGGGCCGGGTGAGCAGTACTTC. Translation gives CAWRAGTGPGEQYF.

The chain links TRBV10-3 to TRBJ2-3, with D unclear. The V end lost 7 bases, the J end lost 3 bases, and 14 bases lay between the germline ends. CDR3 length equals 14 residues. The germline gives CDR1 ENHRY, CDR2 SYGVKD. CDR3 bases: TGTGCCATCACCCAAGACGGAGTAACAGATACGCAGTATTTT. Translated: CAITQDGVTDTQYF.

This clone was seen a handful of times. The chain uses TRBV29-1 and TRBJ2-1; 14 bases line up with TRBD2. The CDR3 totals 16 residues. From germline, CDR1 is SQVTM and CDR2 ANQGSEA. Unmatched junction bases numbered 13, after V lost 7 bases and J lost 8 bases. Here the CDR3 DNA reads TGCAGCGCAAAGGGACTAGCGGGAGTGGTGAGGGATGAGCAGTTCTTC. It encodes CSAKGLAGVVRDEQFF.

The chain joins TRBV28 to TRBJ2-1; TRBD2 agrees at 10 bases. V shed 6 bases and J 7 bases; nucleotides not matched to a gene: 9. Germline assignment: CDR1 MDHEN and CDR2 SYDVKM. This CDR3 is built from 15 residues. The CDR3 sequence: CASRGSGGAKNEQFF. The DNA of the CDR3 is TGTGCCAGCAGGGGAAGCGGGGGGGCAAAGAATGAGCAGTTCTTC.

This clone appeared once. The CDR3 DNA reads TGTGCCAGCAGCCTCCGGGAGGCTCGCAATGAGCAGTTCTTC. Amino acid sequence: CASSLREARNEQFF. The chain carries TRBV5-5 and TRBJ2-1; 7 positions match TRBD2. Unmatched junction bases numbered 7, after V lost 4 bases and J lost 6 bases. Germline V gene lookup returns CDR1 SGHKS and CDR2 YYEKEE (reference sequence). The CDR3 is 14 amino acids.

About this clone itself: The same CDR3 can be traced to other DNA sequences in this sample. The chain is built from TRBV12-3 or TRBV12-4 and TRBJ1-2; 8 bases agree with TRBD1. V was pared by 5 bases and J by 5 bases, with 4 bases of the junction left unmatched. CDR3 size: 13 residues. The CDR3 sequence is CASSPDRVYGYTF. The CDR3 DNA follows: TGTGCCAGCAGTCCGGACAGGGTTTATGGCTACACCTTC.

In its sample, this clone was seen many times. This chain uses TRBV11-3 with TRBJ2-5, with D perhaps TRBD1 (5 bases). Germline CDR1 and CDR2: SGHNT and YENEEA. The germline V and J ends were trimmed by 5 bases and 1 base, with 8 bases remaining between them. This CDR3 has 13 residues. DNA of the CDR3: TGTGCCAGCAGCCCAACAGGCCAAGAGACCCAGTACTTC. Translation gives CASSPTGQETQYF.

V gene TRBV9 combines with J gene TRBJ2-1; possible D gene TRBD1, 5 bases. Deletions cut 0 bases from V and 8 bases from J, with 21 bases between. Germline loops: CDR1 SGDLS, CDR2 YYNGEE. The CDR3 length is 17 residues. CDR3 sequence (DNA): TGTGCCAGCAGCGTAGAACTTCGGGCTAAAGGGGTCGATGAGCAGTTCTTC. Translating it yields CASSVELRAKGVDEQFF.

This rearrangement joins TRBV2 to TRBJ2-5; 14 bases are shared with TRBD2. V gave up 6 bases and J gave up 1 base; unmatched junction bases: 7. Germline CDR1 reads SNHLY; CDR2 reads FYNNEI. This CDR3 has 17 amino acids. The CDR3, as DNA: TGTGCCAGCAGGCAGACTAGCGGGGGGGCTTCCCAAGAGACCCAGTACTTC. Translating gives CASRQTSGGASQETQYF.

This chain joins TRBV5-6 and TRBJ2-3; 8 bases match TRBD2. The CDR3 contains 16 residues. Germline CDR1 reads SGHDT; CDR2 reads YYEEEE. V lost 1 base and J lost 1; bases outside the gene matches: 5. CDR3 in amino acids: CASSLSGTRGTDTQYF. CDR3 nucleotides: TGTGCCAGCAGCTTGTCCGGGACTAGGGGCACAGATACGCAGTATTTT.

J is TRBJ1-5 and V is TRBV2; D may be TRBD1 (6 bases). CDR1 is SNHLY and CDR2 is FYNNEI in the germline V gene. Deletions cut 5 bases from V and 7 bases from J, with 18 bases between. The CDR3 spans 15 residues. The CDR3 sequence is CASSTGTPPWQPQHF. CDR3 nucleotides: TGTGCCAGCAGTACCGGGACACCCCCATGGCAGCCCCAGCATTTT.

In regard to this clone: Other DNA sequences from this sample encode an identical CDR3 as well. The CDR3 spells CASSPRRSQETQYF. CDR3 nucleotide sequence: TGTGCCAGCTCACCACGGCGGTCCCAAGAGACCCAGTACTTC. The J gene is TRBJ2-5, the V gene TRBV18; D remains ambiguous. The V gene's germline CDR1 is KGHSH and CDR2 LQKENI. The V gene lost 1 base and the J gene lost 1 base, with 7 bases spanning the gap. The CDR3 is made up of 14 amino acids. Filled out from reference TRBV18 and TRBJ2-5, the complete variable domain reads NAGVMQNPRHLVRRRGQEARLRCSPMKGHSHVYWYRQLPEEGLKFMVYLQKENIIDESGMPKERFSAEFPKEGPSILRIQQVVRGDSAAYFCASSPRRSQETQYFGPGTRLLVL.

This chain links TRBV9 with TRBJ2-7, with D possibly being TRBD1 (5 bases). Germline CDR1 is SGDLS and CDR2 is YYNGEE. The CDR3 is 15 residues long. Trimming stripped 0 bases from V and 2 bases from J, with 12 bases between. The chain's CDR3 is CASSVAPTEAYEQYF. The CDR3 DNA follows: TGTGCCAGCAGCGTAGCTCCGACAGAAGCCTACGAGCAGTACTTC. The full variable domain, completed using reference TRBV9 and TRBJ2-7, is DSGVTQTPKHLITATGQRVTLRCSPRSGDLSVYWYQQSLDQGLQFLIQYYNGEERAKGNILERFSAQQFPDLHSELNLSSLELGDSALYFCASSVAPTEAYEQYFGPGTRLTVT.

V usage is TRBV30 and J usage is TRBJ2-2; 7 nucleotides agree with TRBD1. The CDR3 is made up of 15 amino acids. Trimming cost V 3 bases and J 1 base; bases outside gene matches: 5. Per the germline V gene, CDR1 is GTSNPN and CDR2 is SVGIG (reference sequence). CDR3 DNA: TGTGCCTGGAGGTACAGGGGTTGGAACACCGGGGAGCTGTTTTTT. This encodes CAWRYRGWNTGELFF. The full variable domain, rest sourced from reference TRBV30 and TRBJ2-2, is SQTIHQWPATLVQPVGSPLSLECTVEGTSNPNLYWYRQAAGRGLQLLFYSVGIGQISSEVPQNLSASRPQDRQFILSSKKLLLSDSGFYLCAWRYRGWNTGELFFGEGSRLTVL.

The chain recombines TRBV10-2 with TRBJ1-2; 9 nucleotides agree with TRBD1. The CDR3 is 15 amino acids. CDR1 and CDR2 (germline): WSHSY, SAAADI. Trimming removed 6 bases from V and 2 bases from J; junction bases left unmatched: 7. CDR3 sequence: CASRDAGTGNYGYTF. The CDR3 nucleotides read TGCGCCAGCAGGGATGCCGGGACAGGGAACTATGGCTACACCTTC.

CDR3 sequence reads: CAWRRGNEQFF. CDR3 DNA: TGTGCCTGGCGCCGGGGTAATGAGCAGTTCTTC. The rearrangement links TRBV30 to TRBJ2-1, with D possibly TRBD2 on 5 matching bases. The CDR3 extends over 11 amino acids. V was cut by 5 bases and J by 7 bases, with 9 bases left in between. Germline V gene data show CDR1 as GTSNPN and CDR2 as SVGIG (reference sequence).

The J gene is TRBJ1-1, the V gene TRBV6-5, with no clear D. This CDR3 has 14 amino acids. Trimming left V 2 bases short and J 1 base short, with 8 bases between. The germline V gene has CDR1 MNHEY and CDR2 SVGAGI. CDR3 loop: CASSYAGKNTEAFF. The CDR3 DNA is TGTGCCAGCAGTTACGCGGGGAAGAACACTGAAGCTTTCTTT.

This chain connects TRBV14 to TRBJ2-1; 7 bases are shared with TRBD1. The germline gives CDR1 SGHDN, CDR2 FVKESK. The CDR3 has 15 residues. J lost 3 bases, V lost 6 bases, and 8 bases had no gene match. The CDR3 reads CASSRTGDLYNEQFF. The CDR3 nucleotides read TGTGCCAGCAGTCGAACAGGGGACCTCTACAATGAGCAGTTCTTC.

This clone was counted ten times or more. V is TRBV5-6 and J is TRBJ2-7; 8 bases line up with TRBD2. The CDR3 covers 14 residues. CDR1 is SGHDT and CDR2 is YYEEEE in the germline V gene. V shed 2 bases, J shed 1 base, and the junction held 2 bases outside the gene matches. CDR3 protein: CASSFGLASYEQYF. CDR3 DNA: TGTGCCAGCAGCTTTGGACTAGCTTCCTACGAGCAGTACTTC.

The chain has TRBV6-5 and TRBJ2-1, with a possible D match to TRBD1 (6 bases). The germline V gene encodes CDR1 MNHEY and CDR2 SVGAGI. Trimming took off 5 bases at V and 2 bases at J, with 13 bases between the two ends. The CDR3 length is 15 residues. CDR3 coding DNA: TGTGCCAGCAGTCCCCGGGACACCGCCTACAATGAGCAGTTCTTC. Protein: CASSPRDTAYNEQFF.

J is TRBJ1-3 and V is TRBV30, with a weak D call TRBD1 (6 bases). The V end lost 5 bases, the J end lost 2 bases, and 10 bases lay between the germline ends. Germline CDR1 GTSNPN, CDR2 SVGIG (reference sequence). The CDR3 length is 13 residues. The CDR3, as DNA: TGTGCCTGGTACAGGGATACTGGAAACACCATATATTTT. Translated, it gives CAWYRDTGNTIYF.